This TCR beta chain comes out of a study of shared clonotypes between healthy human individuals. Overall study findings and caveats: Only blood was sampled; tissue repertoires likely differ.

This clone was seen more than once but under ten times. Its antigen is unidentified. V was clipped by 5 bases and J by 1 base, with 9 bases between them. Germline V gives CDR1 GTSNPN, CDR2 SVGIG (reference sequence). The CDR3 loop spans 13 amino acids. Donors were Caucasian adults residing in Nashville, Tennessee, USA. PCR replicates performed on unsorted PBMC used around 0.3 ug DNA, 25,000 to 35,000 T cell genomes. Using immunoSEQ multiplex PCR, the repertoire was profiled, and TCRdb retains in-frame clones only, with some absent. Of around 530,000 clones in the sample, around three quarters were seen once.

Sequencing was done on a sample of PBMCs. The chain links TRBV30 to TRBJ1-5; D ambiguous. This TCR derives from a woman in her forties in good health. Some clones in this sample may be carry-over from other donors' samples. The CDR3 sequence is CAWAGRSNQPQHF. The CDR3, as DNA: TGTGCCTGGGCAGGCCGCAGCAATCAGCCCCAGCATTTT.